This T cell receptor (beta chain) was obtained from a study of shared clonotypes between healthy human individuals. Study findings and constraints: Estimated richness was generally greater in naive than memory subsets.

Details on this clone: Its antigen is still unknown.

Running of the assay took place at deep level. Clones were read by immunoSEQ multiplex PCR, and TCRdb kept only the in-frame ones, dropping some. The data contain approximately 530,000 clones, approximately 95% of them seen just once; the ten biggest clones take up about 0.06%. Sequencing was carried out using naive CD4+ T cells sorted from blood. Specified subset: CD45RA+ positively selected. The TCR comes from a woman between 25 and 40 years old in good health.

The CDR3 here is CAIRELTDRHAGYTF. The CDR3 DNA reads TGTGCCATCAGGGAACTAACTGACAGGCACGCTGGCTACACCTTC. This sequence joins TRBV10-3 and TRBJ1-2; D may be TRBD1 (6 bases). Germline lookup yields CDR1 ENHRY and CDR2 SYGVKD. The CDR3 is made up of 15 amino acids. Trimming cost V 6 bases and J 7 bases, with 21 bases left between them.